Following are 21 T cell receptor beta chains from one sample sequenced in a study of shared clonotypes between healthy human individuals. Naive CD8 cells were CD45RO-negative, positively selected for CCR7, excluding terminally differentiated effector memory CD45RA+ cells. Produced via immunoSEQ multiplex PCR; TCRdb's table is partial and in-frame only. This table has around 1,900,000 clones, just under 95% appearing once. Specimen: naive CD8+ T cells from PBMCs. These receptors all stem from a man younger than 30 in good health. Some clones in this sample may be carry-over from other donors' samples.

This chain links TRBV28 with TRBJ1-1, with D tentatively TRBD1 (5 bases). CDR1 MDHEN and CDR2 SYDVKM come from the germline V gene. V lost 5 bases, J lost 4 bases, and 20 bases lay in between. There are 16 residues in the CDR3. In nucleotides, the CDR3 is TGTGCCAGCAGTCGCCCTCCAGGGAGAGGGGTCACTGAAGCTTTCTTT. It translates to CASSRPPGRGVTEAFF. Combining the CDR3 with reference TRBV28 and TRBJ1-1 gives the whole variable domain DVKVTQSSRYLVKRTGEKVFLECVQDMDHENMFWYRQDPGLGLRLIYFSYDVKMKEKGDIPEGYSVSREKKERFSLILESASTNQTSMYLCASSRPPGRGVTEAFFGQGTRLTVV.

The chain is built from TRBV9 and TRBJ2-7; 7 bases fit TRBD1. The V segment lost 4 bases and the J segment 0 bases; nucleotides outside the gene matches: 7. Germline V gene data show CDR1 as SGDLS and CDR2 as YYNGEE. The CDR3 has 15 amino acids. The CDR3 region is CASSPSRGHSYEQYF. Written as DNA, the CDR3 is TGTGCCAGCAGCCCCTCGAGGGGGCACTCCTACGAGCAGTACTTC.

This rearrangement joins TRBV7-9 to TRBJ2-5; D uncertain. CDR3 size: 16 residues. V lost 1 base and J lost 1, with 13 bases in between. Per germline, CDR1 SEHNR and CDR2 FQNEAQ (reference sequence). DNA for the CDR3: TGTGCCAGCAGCTTAGGGGCGGAGACACCCCAAGAGACCCAGTACTTC. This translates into CASSLGAETPQETQYF.

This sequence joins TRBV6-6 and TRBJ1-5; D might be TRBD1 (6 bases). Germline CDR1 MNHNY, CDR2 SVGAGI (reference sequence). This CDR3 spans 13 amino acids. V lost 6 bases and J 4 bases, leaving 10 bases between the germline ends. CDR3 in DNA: TGTGCCAGCAGCCTTGGACAGAATCAGCCCCAGCATTTT. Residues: CASSLGQNQPQHF.

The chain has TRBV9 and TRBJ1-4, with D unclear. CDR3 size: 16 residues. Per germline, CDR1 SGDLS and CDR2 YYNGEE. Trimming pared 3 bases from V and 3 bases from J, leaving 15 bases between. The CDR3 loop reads CASSAATAYANEKLFF. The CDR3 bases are TGTGCCAGCAGCGCCGCGACGGCCTATGCTAATGAAAAACTGTTTTTT.

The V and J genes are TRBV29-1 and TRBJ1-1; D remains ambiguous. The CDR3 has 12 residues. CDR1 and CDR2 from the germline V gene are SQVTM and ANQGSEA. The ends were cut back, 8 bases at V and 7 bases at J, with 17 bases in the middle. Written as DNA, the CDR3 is TGCAGCAGCCGCAGTTTGGGCCTTGAAGCTTTCTTT. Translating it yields CSSRSLGLEAFF.

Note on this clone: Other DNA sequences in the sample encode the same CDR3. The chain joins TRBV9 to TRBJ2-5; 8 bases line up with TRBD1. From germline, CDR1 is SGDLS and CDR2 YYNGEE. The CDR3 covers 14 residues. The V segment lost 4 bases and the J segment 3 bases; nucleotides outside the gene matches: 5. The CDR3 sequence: CASSPRTGKETQYF. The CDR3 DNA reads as TGTGCCAGCAGCCCCAGGACAGGGAAAGAGACCCAGTACTTC. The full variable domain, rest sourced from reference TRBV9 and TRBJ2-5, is DSGVTQTPKHLITATGQRVTLRCSPRSGDLSVYWYQQSLDQGLQFLIQYYNGEERAKGNILERFSAQQFPDLHSELNLSSLELGDSALYFCASSPRTGKETQYFGPGTRLLVL.

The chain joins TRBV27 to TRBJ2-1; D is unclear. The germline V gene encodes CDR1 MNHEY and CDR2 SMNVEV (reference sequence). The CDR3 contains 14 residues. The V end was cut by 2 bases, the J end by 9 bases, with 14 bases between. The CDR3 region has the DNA TGTGCCAGCAGTTTAAGTCTAGTTCGGCCTGAGCAGTTCTTC. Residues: CASSLSLVRPEQFF.

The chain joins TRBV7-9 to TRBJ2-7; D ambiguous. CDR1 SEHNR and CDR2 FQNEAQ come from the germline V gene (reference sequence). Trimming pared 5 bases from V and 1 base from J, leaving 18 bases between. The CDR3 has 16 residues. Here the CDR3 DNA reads TGTGCCAGCAGCCACGGTTCCAGGATTGCTTCCTACGAGCAGTACTTC. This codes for CASSHGSRIASYEQYF.

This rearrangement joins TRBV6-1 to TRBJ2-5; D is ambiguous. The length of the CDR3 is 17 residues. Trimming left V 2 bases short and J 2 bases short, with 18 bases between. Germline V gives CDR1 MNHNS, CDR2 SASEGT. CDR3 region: CASSEIPSGWGQETQYF. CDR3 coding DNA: TGTGCCAGCAGTGAAATCCCATCCGGATGGGGTCAAGAGACCCAGTACTTC.

This CDR3 is CASTDDRERQNTEAFF. DNA of the CDR3: TGTGCCAGCACCGACGACAGGGAACGTCAGAACACTGAAGCTTTCTTT. This sequence joins TRBV6-6 and TRBJ1-1, with 7 bases fitting TRBD1. V was clipped by 7 bases and J by 1 base; unmatched bases: 12. The V gene's germline CDR1 is MNHNY and CDR2 SVGAGI (reference sequence). There are 16 residues in the CDR3.

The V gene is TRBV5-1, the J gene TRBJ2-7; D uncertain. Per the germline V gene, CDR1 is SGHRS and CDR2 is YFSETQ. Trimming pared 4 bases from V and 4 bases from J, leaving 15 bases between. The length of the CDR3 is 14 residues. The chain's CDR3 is CASSGTLGAYEQYF. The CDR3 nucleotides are TGCGCCAGCAGCGGCACCCTTGGAGCGTACGAGCAGTACTTC.

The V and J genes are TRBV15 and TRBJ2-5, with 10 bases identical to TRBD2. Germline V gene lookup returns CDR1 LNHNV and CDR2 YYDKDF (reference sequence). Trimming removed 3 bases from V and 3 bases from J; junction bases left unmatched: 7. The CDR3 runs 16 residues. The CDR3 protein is CATSSSHLAGEETQYF. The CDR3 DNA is TGTGCCACCAGCAGCTCCCATCTAGCGGGAGAAGAGACCCAGTACTTC.

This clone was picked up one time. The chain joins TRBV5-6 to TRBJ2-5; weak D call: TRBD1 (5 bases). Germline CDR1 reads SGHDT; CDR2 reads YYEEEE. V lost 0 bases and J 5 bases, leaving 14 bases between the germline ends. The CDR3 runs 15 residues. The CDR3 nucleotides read TGTGCCAGCAGCTTGGCGTCCTCTCAGGGCGAGACCCAGTACTTC. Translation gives CASSLASSQGETQYF.

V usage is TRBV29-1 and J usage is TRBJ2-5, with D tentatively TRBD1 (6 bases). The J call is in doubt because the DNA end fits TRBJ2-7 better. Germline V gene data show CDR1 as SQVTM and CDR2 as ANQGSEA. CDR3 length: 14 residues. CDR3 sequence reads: CSVEIRDTTYEQYF. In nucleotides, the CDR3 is TGCAGCGTTGAAATCAGGGACACCACCTACGAGCAGTACTTC.

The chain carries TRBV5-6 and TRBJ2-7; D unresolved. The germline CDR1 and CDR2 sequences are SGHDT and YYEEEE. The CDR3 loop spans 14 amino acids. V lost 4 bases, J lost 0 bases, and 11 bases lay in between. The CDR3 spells CASSRPLSSYEQYF. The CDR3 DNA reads TGTGCCAGCAGCCGGCCCTTGAGCTCCTACGAGCAGTACTTC.

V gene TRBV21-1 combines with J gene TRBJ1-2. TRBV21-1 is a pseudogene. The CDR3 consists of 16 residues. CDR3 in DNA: TGTGCCAGCAGCAACTGGGTGGGGTTAGACGGGTATGGCTACACCTTC. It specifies CASSNWVGLDGYGYTF.

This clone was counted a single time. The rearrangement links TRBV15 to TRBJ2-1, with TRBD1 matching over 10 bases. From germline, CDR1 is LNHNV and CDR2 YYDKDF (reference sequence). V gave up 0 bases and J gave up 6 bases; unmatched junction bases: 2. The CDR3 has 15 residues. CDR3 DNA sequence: TGTGCCACCAGCAGAGACGGGACAGGGGTCAATGAGCAGTTCTTC. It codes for CATSRDGTGVNEQFF.

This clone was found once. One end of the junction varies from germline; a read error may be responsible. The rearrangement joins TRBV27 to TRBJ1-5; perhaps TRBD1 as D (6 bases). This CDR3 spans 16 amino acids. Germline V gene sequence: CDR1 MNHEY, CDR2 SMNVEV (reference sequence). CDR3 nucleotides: TGTGCCAGCGGTTTCGGGGGGCGCTTGGACAATCAGCCCCAGCATTTT. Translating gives CASGFGGRLDNQPQHF.

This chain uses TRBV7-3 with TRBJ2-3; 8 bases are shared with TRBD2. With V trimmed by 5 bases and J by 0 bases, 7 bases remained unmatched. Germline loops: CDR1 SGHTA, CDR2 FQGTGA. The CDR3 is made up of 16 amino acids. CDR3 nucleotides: TGTGCCAGCAGCCTCCGCTCTAGCGGGAGCACAGATACGCAGTATTTT. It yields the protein CASSLRSSGSTDTQYF.

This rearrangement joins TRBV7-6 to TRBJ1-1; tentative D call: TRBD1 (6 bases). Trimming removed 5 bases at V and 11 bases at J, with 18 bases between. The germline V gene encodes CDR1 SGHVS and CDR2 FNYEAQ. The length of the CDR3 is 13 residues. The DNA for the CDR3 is TGTGCCAGCAGCGGGGGAGGGGGGGCCTTGGCTTTCTTT. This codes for CASSGGGGALAFF.